These 17 T cell receptor beta chains came from one sample sequenced in a study of cytomegalovirus exposure and HLA in healthy donors. Use of 60 Vbeta and 13 Jbeta primers characterized the PCR. Generated by immunoSEQ multiplex PCR, the TCRdb table keeps only in-frame clones and is missing some. The repertoire holds more than 130,000 clones, with 73% as singletons. Input material: PBMCs. These receptor sequences come from a human donor in good health.

This clone was observed a single time. No conserved phenylalanine or tryptophan is present at the end of the CDR3, so a read error is the likely explanation. V usage is TRBV6-6 and J usage is TRBJ1-6; 7 nucleotides align to TRBD1. Germline V gene lookup returns CDR1 MNHNY and CDR2 SVGAGI (reference sequence). This CDR3 is 14 amino acids long. After removal of 2 bases from V and 13 bases from J, the junction contained 8 bases not matched to a gene. CDR3 loop: CASSYRDRFNPLHL. The CDR3 coding sequence is TGTGCCAGCAGTTACCGGGACAGATTCAATCCCCTCCACCTT.

The chain joins TRBV5-4 to TRBJ1-1, with TRBD1 as a possible D gene (6 bases). Germline loops: CDR1 SGHNT, CDR2 YYREEE (reference sequence). The CDR3 extends over 15 amino acids. Trimming removed 1 base from V and 1 base from J, with 11 bases in between. This CDR3 is CASSLSRGANTEAFF. CDR3 coding DNA: TGTGCCAGCAGCTTGTCCCGGGGGGCGAACACTGAAGCTTTCTTT.

This clone was detected once. The chain couples TRBV19 to TRBJ2-5; perhaps TRBD2 as D (5 bases). Trimming cost V 2 bases and J 7 bases, with 8 bases left between them. This CDR3 comprises 12 residues. The germline V gene has CDR1 LNHDA and CDR2 SQIVND (reference sequence). CDR3 region: CASSIRESTQYF. The CDR3 nucleotides are TGTGCCAGTAGTATAAGGGAGTCGACCCAGTACTTC.

The chain's CDR3 is CASSRPGGKLFF. In DNA form, the CDR3 reads TGTGCCAGCAGCCGGCCGGGGGGAAAACTGTTTTTT. The chain is built from TRBV7-9 and TRBJ1-4, with D perhaps matching TRBD1 (5 bases). The CDR3 spans 12 residues. Deletions cut 5 bases from V and 10 bases from J, with 11 bases between. Germline CDR1 is SEHNR and CDR2 is FQNEAQ (reference sequence).

A few counts support this clone. The J gene is TRBJ2-7, the V gene TRBV27, with a possible D match to TRBD1 (5 bases). The germline V gene has CDR1 MNHEY and CDR2 SMNVEV (reference sequence). V was trimmed by 4 bases and J by 4 bases, leaving 17 bases between them. The CDR3 has 15 amino acids. CDR3 loop: CASSSQQGVRYEQYF. The DNA for the CDR3 is TGTGCCAGCAGTTCCCAGCAGGGCGTTAGGTACGAGCAGTACTTC.

This clone has only one observation. The sample holds other DNA sequences that translate to the same CDR3. The rearrangement uses TRBV6-5 and TRBJ2-7; the match to TRBD2 covers 9 bases. V lost 0 bases and J lost 4; bases outside the gene matches: 1. CDR3 size: 14 residues. The germline CDR1 and CDR2 sequences are MNHEY and SVGAGI. CDR3 sequence reads: CASSYSAGGYEQYF. The DNA of the CDR3 is TGTGCCAGCAGTTACTCAGCGGGAGGTTACGAGCAGTACTTC.

This sequence joins TRBV5-6 and TRBJ1-4; no definite D call. The CDR3 is 15 amino acids. The germline CDR1 and CDR2 sequences are SGHDT and YYEEEE. V shed 1 base and J shed 7 bases, with 14 bases lying between them. CDR3 coding DNA: TGTGCCAGCAGCTTGCGGTCAGGCTCGGCTGAAAAACTGTTTTTT. Protein: CASSLRSGSAEKLFF.

The J gene is TRBJ2-7, the V gene TRBV10-3, with 7 bases matching TRBD1. V trimming: 6 bases; J trimming: 3 bases; junction bases outside the gene matches: 8. Per the germline V gene, CDR1 is ENHRY and CDR2 is SYGVKD. There are 14 residues in the CDR3. CDR3 region: CAISLSGTVYEQYF. The CDR3 bases are TGTGCCATCAGCTTATCCGGGACAGTCTACGAGCAGTACTTC.

J is TRBJ2-6 and V is TRBV7-9; no clear D. The CDR3 has 16 residues. Germline values: CDR1 SEHNR, CDR2 FQNEAQ (reference sequence). V was cut by 9 bases and J by 0 bases, with 15 bases left in between. CDR3 residues: CASGIVGYSGANVLTF. CDR3 DNA sequence: TGTGCCAGTGGAATCGTCGGGTACTCTGGGGCCAACGTCCTGACTTTC.

The chain couples TRBV13 to TRBJ2-5; D is undetermined. The V end was cut by 3 bases, the J end by 3 bases, with 8 bases between. CDR3 length equals 13 residues. Germline loops: CDR1 PRHDT, CDR2 FYEKMQ (reference sequence). CDR3 amino acids: CASSFLAEETQYF. For the CDR3, the DNA is TGTGCCAGCAGCTTTCTGGCGGAAGAGACCCAGTACTTC.

The gene calls are TRBV19 and TRBJ2-1; D possibly corresponds to TRBD2 (7 bases). The germline V gene encodes CDR1 LNHDA and CDR2 SQIVND (reference sequence). CDR3 length: 14 amino acids. The germline V and J ends were trimmed by 6 bases and 5 bases, with 14 bases remaining between them. CDR3 protein: CASRVGGGHNEQFF. CDR3 nucleotides: TGTGCCAGTAGAGTGGGAGGGGGGCACAATGAGCAGTTCTTC.

This clone has a single count. The V call is TRBV10-3, the J call TRBJ1-2, with D perhaps TRBD1 (6 bases). Germline-derived CDR1 and CDR2 are ENHRY and SYGVKD. This CDR3 contains 13 residues. Trimming stripped 3 bases from V and 2 bases from J, with 7 bases between. CDR3 nucleotide sequence: TGTGCCATCAGTGATCAGGGGAACTATGGCTACACCTTC. As protein: CAISDQGNYGYTF.

This chain connects TRBV7-8 to TRBJ1-5; the D gene is possibly TRBD1 (5 bases). CDR3 length: 16 residues. From germline, CDR1 is SGHVS and CDR2 FQNEAQ. With 0 bases removed from V and 3 bases from J, the gap between germline ends came to 12 bases. The CDR3 protein is CASSLAGGTINQPQHF. The CDR3 DNA follows: TGTGCCAGCAGCTTAGCGGGGGGGACGATCAATCAGCCCCAGCATTTT.

The rearrangement uses TRBV7-2 and TRBJ2-1, with 12 bases lining up with TRBD2. V was clipped by 6 bases and J by 3 bases; unmatched bases: 3. The germline V gene encodes CDR1 SGHTA and CDR2 FQGNSA. CDR3 size: 15 residues. The CDR3 sequence: CASRASGRGYNEQFF. The CDR3 DNA follows: TGTGCCAGCAGGGCTAGCGGGAGGGGCTACAATGAGCAGTTCTTC.

This clone was seen a few times. The chain couples TRBV6-4 to TRBJ2-7, with D possibly TRBD1 on 6 matching bases. The CDR3 has 17 amino acids. Germline V gives CDR1 MRHNA, CDR2 SNTAGT. The V end lost 6 bases, the J end lost 1 base, and 22 bases lay between the germline ends. The CDR3 sequence is CASRPIMTDSPSYEQYF. In DNA, the CDR3 is TGTGCCAGCAGACCGATAATGACGGACAGCCCATCCTACGAGCAGTACTTC.

The count of this clone is one. This rearrangement joins TRBV5-6 to TRBJ2-3; 10 bases map to TRBD2. The J segment lost 3 bases and the V segment lost 3 bases, leaving 7 bases of the junction unmatched. Per the germline V gene, CDR1 is SGHDT and CDR2 is YYEEEE. The CDR3 has 16 residues. The CDR3 reads CASSYTAGGPTDTQYF. CDR3 nucleotides: TGTGCCAGCAGCTACACAGCGGGGGGGCCGACAGATACGCAGTATTTT.

The chain employs TRBV19 and TRBJ1-6; D is perhaps TRBD1 (5 bases). Trimming left V 5 bases short and J 3 bases short, with 14 bases between. The CDR3 is 16 residues long. CDR1 is LNHDA, CDR2 SQIVND, per germline (reference sequence). CDR3 in amino acids: CASSWGTGVYNSPLHF. The CDR3 coding sequence is TGTGCCAGTAGTTGGGGGACGGGGGTCTATAATTCACCCCTCCACTTT.